Below, 20 T cell receptor beta chains from the same sample are listed, as sequenced in a study of CD8 T cells in Susac syndrome. When the RNA was reverse transcribed, random hexamers were used with an input of roughly 0.45 to 1 ug. TCRdb re-called the immunoSEQ multiplex PCR reads with MiXCR, one entry per CDR3 protein. Of about 210,000 distinct CDR3 sequences in the sample, over 90% were seen once. The sequencing sample was made of CD4+ T cells from PBMCs. Receptors were obtained from a human donor with Susac syndrome.

J is TRBJ2-3 and V is TRBV4-1, with no clear D. The V gene's germline CDR1 is MGHRA and CDR2 YSYEKL. The CDR3 has 15 amino acids. With 4 bases removed from V and 4 bases from J, the gap between germline ends came to 15 bases. The CDR3: CASSLGAAGSDTQYF. The CDR3 bases are TGCGCCAGCAGCCTAGGTGCCGCCGGTTCAGATACGCAGTATTTT.

The chain recombines TRBV2 with TRBJ1-1; D unresolved. Trimming pared 3 bases from V and 8 bases from J, leaving 13 bases between. This CDR3 spans 13 amino acids. Per the germline V gene, CDR1 is SNHLY and CDR2 is FYNNEI. CDR3 DNA: TGTGCCAGCAGTGAGAACCCGGCGGGAGAAGCTTTCTTT. It translates to CASSENPAGEAFF.

CDR3 residues: CASSLADRANYGYTF. The DNA for the CDR3 is TGTGCCAGCAGCTTAGCCGACAGGGCTAACTATGGCTACACCTTC. The chain is built from TRBV7-9 and TRBJ1-2; 7 nucleotides agree with TRBD1. CDR1 and CDR2 from the germline V gene are SEHNR and FQNEAQ (reference sequence). CDR3 size: 15 residues. The V and J ends lost 0 bases and 0 bases, in that order; junction bases with no gene match: 1.

This sequence joins TRBV12-3 or TRBV12-4 and TRBJ2-6; either TRBD1 or TRBD2 may supply D (5 bases each). Trimming removed 3 bases from V and 1 base from J, with 13 bases in between. This CDR3 region has 17 residues. This chain's CDR3 is CASSLGTVKSGANVLTF. CDR3 coding DNA: TGTGCCAGCAGTTTGGGGACGGTTAAGTCTGGGGCCAACGTCCTGACTTTC.

This clonotype was recorded only once. The CDR3 bases are TGTGCCAGCAGCTCAGGACAGGGTCTCACTGAAGCTTTCTTT. Translated: CASSSGQGLTEAFF. J is TRBJ1-1 and V is TRBV11-1, with 8 bases aligning to TRBD1. J was trimmed by 4 bases and V by 4 bases; bases with no gene match: 5. CDR3 length equals 14 residues. Germline V gene sequence: CDR1 SGHAT, CDR2 FQDESV (reference sequence).

Only one count was recorded for this clonotype. This chain joins TRBV7-2 and TRBJ2-3; 8 bases are a match to TRBD1. Germline loops: CDR1 SGHTA, CDR2 FQGNSA. The junction had 10 bases not matched to a gene; V was cut back by 2 bases and J by 6 bases. This CDR3 has 16 residues. This CDR3 reads CASSLRGARGLDTQYF. CDR3 bases: TGTGCCAGCAGCTTAAGAGGGGCCAGGGGGCTTGATACGCAGTATTTT.

The chain links TRBV12-3 or TRBV12-4 to TRBJ2-2; 7 positions agree with TRBD1. Unmatched junction bases numbered 8, after V lost 8 bases and J lost 11 bases. The CDR3 is 12 residues long. CDR3 coding DNA: TGTGCCAGCGGCACGACAGGGTTCGAGCTGTTTTTT. Translation: CASGTTGFELFF.

The chain links TRBV4-2 to TRBJ1-2; D unclear. V was clipped by 0 bases and J by 8 bases, with 13 bases between them. This CDR3 comprises 14 residues. Germline lookup yields CDR1 LGHNA and CDR2 YNFKEQ. CDR3 residues: CASSQDSAGGGYTF. The DNA for the CDR3 is TGTGCCAGCAGCCAAGATTCCGCCGGCGGAGGCTACACCTTC.

The count of this clonotype is one. This chain connects TRBV5-5 to TRBJ2-3, with D perhaps given as TRBD1 or TRBD2 (5 bases each). Germline V gene lookup returns CDR1 SGHKS and CDR2 YYEKEE (reference sequence). V lost 2 bases, J lost 3 bases, and 10 bases lay in between. The CDR3 has 14 amino acids. The CDR3 DNA is TGTGCCAGCAGCTTAGCCGGGGCGACAGATACGCAGTATTTT. Amino acids: CASSLAGATDTQYF.

This chain links TRBV3-1 with TRBJ2-3; D gene uncertain. The CDR3 runs to 14 residues. V dropped 3 bases and J dropped 1 base, with 8 bases sitting between them. Germline V gene data show CDR1 as LGHDT and CDR2 as YNNKEL (reference sequence). The CDR3 region is CASSQRRGTDTQYF. The CDR3 DNA reads TGTGCCAGCAGCCAGAGACGGGGCACAGATACGCAGTATTTT.

The V gene is TRBV19, the J gene TRBJ1-5; a weak D match, TRBD1 (5 bases). The germline V gene encodes CDR1 LNHDA and CDR2 SQIVND (reference sequence). V was clipped by 5 bases and J by 0 bases, with 17 bases between them. The CDR3 contains 17 residues. The chain's CDR3 is CASSFRRDSNSNQPQHF. In nucleotides, the CDR3 is TGTGCCAGTAGTTTCCGCCGGGACTCAAATAGCAATCAGCCCCAGCATTTT.

Written as DNA, the CDR3 is TGCAGTGCCCGGAGGTATAGCAATCAGCCCCAGCATTTT. It yields the protein CSARRYSNQPQHF. The chain carries TRBV20-1 and TRBJ1-5; D not resolved. The CDR3 spans 13 residues. V was clipped by 6 bases and J by 0 bases, with 9 bases between them. Germline CDR1 and CDR2: DFQATT and SNEGSKA (reference sequence).

The CDR3 nucleotides are TGCGCCAGCAGCTTGGACAGGGAGAGGTTCGAGACCCAGTACTTC. This gives the protein CASSLDRERFETQYF. The rearrangement joins TRBV5-1 to TRBJ2-5; tentatively, D is TRBD1 (6 bases). The V end was cut by 0 bases, the J end by 5 bases, with 14 bases between. Germline CDR1 SGHRS, CDR2 YFSETQ. This CDR3 spans 15 amino acids. The entire variable domain, with the rest obtained from reference TRBV5-1 and TRBJ2-5, is as follows: KAGVTQTPRYLIKTRGQQVTLSCSPISGHRSVSWYQQTPGQGLQFLFEYFSETQRNKGNFPGRFSGRQFSNSRSEMNVSTLELGDSALYLCASSLDRERFETQYFGPGTRLLVL.

This chain connects TRBV3-1 to TRBJ2-5, with 9 bases identical to TRBD1. CDR1 LGHDT and CDR2 YNNKEL come from the germline V gene (reference sequence). The CDR3 loop spans 15 amino acids. The trim removed 0 bases at V and 5 bases at J, leaving 4 bases unmatched. CDR3 protein: CASSQDWTGDETQYF. DNA of the CDR3: TGTGCCAGCAGCCAAGATTGGACAGGGGACGAGACCCAGTACTTC.

V usage is TRBV10-3 and J usage is TRBJ2-3; no reliable D call. CDR3 size: 14 residues. V was cut by 2 bases and J by 0 bases, with 6 bases left in between. Germline CDR1 is ENHRY and CDR2 is SYGVKD. The CDR3 sequence is CAISEASSTDTQYF. In nucleotides, the CDR3 is TGTGCCATCAGTGAGGCCAGTAGCACAGATACGCAGTATTTT.

This chain joins TRBV10-3 and TRBJ1-2; D is uncertain. The CDR3 is made up of 11 amino acids. The V end was cut by 2 bases, the J end by 4 bases, with 2 bases between. Germline V gives CDR1 ENHRY, CDR2 SYGVKD. The CDR3 nucleotides are TGTGCCATCAGTGAGAGCTATGGCTACACCTTC. Its protein product is CAISESYGYTF.

The gene calls are TRBV27 and TRBJ1-5; no reliable D call. Germline CDR1 is MNHEY and CDR2 is SMNVEV (reference sequence). The CDR3 length is 14 residues. V shed 5 bases and J shed 2 bases, with 10 bases lying between them. CDR3 residues: CASSLRSGNQPQHF. In DNA, the CDR3 is TGTGCCAGCAGTCTCCGAAGCGGCAATCAGCCCCAGCATTTT.

This chain connects TRBV4-1 to TRBJ2-7; D possibly corresponds to TRBD1 (6 bases). Trimming left V 4 bases short and J 1 base short, with 14 bases between. The germline V gene has CDR1 MGHRA and CDR2 YSYEKL. The CDR3 spans 15 residues. The CDR3 reads CASSPQDRQSYEQYF. For the CDR3, the DNA is TGCGCCAGCAGCCCACAGGACAGACAGTCCTACGAGCAGTACTTC.

This clonotype occurred a few times. This chain joins TRBV11-3 and TRBJ2-1, with no clear D. The CDR3 extends over 13 amino acids. With 5 bases removed from V and 4 bases from J, the gap between germline ends came to 9 bases. CDR1 is SGHNT and CDR2 is YENEEA in the germline V gene. CDR3 DNA sequence: TGTGCCAGCAGCCCCGTCAGTTACAATGAGCAGTTCTTC. This translates into CASSPVSYNEQFF.

The rearrangement joins TRBV18 to TRBJ1-5, with 8 bases lining up with TRBD1. This CDR3 has 14 amino acids. The V and J ends lost 3 bases and 7 bases, in that order; junction bases with no gene match: 5. In germline, CDR1 is KGHSH, CDR2 LQKENI. CDR3 DNA sequence: TGTGCCAGCTCACCCACAGGACAGGGACAGCCCCAGCATTTT. Amino acid sequence: CASSPTGQGQPQHF.